The following is a T cell receptor beta chain sequence with its context. Its target is not known. PCR used 60 Vbeta primers and 13 Jbeta primers. Sequencing used immunoSEQ multiplex PCR; TCRdb keeps in-frame clones, though not all of them. The sample table sets out 90,000 to 120,000 clones. This specimen belongs to a study of cytomegalovirus exposure and HLA in healthy donors. The CDR3 length is 14 residues. V shed 9 bases and J shed 4 bases, with 19 bases lying between them. Looked up from germline, CDR1 is SGHNT and CDR2 is YENEEA. General study findings and limits: Judged likely to be a sequencing artifact was a cluster of highly shared sequence variants.

The TCR originated in a man over 45 in good health and CMV-seronegative. The sequenced material came from PBMCs. The rearrangement links TRBV11-3 to TRBJ2-7; tentatively, D is TRBD2 (7 bases). CDR3 protein: CASSSGGLKYEQYF. In nucleotides, the CDR3 is TGTGCCAGTTCTTCCGGGGGGCTTAAGTACGAGCAGTACTTC.